This T cell receptor (beta chain) was recovered during a study of cytomegalovirus exposure and HLA in healthy donors. General study findings and limits: Confirmation in vitro established that three CMV-associated chains were specific for CMV antigens. CMV serostatus was the sole immune exposure data available.

This clone was observed a handful of times. The antigen remains unidentified. Germline values: CDR1 MDHEN, CDR2 SYDVKM. The V gene end was trimmed by 2 bases and the J gene end by 6 bases; junction bases not matched to a gene: 9. The CDR3 spans 15 residues. PCR was performed using 60 Vbeta and 13 Jbeta primers. Profiled with immunoSEQ multiplex PCR; TCRdb holds only in-frame clones, not every one. Counted here are around 200,000 clones, roughly 76% occurring once; the ten biggest clones make up more than 6%. Healthy donors of bone marrow made up the group. Nominal health characterized the donors when sampled, though unrecorded immune exposures were likely.

The receptor was isolated from a middle-aged man in good health and CMV-seropositive. Material: PBMCs. The rearrangement links TRBV28 to TRBJ2-5, with 7 bases aligning to TRBD2. CDR3 residues: CASSLPQDGRKTQYF. The CDR3 DNA is TGTGCCAGCAGTTTACCCCAGGACGGGAGGAAGACCCAGTACTTC.